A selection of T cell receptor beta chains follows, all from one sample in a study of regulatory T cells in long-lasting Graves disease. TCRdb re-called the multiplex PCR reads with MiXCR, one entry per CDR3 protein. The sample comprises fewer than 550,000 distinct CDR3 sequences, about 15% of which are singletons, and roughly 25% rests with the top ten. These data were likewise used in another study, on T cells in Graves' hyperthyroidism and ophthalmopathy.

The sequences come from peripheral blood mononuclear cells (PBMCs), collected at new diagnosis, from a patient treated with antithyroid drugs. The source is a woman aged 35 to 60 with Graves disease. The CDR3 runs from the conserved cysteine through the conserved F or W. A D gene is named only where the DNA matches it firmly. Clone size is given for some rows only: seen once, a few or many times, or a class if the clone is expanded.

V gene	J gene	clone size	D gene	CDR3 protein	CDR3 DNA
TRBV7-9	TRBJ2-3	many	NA	CASSPPPTTDTQYF	TGTGCCAGCAGTCCTCCGCCAACCACAGATACGCAGTATTTT
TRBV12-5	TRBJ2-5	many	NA	CASGFRWGSQETQYF	TGTGCTAGTGGTTTCCGTTGGGGCTCTCAAGAGACCCAGTACTTC
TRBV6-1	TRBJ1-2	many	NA	CASSMDSFYGYTF	TGTGCCAGCAGTATGGACAGCTTCTATGGCTACACCTTC
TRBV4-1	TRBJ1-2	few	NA	CASSFAGGNGGYTF	TGCGCCAGCAGCTTCGCGGGAGGGAATGGCGGCTACACCTTC
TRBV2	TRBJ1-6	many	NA	CASSENRKGGNSPLHF	TGTGCCAGCAGTGAAAACAGGAAAGGGGGTAATTCACCCCTCCACTTT
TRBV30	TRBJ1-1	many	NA	CAWSGVNTEAFF	TGTGCCTGGTCAGGCGTGAACACTGAAGCTTTCTTT
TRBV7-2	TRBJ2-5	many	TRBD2	CASSTPGLGATQYF	TGTGCCAGCAGCACGCCGGGACTAGGGGCCACCCAGTACTTC
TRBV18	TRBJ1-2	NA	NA	CASSPELRSFYGYTF	TGTGCCAGCTCACCGGAGCTGAGGTCTTTCTATGGCTACACCTTC
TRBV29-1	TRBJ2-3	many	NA	CSEAEGPGNVDTQYF	TGCAGCGAGGCCGAGGGACCGGGTAATGTAGATACGCAGTATTTT
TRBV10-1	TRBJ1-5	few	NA	CASITFRNGYSNQPQHF	TGCGCCAGCATCACTTTTAGAAACGGCTATAGCAATCAGCCCCAGCATTTT
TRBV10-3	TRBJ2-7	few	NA	CAISESRKYSYEQYF	TGTGCCATCAGTGAGTCCAGGAAGTACTCCTACGAGCAGTACTTC
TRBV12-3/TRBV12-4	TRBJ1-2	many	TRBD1	CASRGQGGYYGYTF	TGTGCCAGCAGGGGACAGGGGGGCTATTATGGCTACACCTTC
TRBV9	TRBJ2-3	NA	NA	CASSVAYRNTDTQYF	TGTGCCAGCAGCGTGGCTTATCGAAACACAGATACGCAGTATTTT
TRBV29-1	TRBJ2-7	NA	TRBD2	CSVNIAGGPYEQYF	TGCAGCGTCAACATAGCGGGGGGGCCCTACGAGCAGTACTTC
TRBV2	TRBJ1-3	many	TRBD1	CAIRQGAGNTIYF	TGTGCCATCAGGCAGGGGGCTGGAAACACCATATATTTT
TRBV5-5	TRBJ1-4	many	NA	CASSWDRQLNEKLFF	TGTGCCAGCAGCTGGGACCGACAGCTTAATGAAAAACTGTTTTTT
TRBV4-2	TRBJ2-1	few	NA	CASSQEKGTYNEQFF	TGTGCCAGCAGCCAAGAAAAGGGAACCTACAATGAGCAGTTCTTC
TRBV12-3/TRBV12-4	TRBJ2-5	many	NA	CASSLFEWGPGQQETQYF	TGTGCCAGCAGTTTATTCGAATGGGGGCCCGGACAACAAGAGACCCAGTACTTC
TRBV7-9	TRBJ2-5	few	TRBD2	CAGSHMREGQQTQYF	TGTGCCGGCAGCCATATGCGGGAGGGCCAGCAGACCCAGTACTTC
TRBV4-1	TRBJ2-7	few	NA	CASSQEGLSYEQYF	TGCGCCAGCAGCCAAGAGGGCTTATCCTACGAGCAGTACTTC
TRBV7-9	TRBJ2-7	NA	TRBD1	CAGSLAPGGSYEQYF	TGTGCCGGCAGCTTAGCTCCAGGGGGCTCCTACGAGCAGTACTTC
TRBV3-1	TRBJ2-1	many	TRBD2	CASSQDRAGVFNEQFF	TGTGCCAGCAGCCAAGATCGGGCGGGGGTTTTCAATGAGCAGTTCTTC
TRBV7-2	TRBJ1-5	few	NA	CASGERVGSNQPQHF	TGTGCCAGCGGAGAGAGGGTTGGAAGCAATCAGCCCCAGCATTTT
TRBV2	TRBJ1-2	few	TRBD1	CASSVGGGDGYTF	TGTGCCAGCAGTGTGGGAGGGGGCGACGGCTACACCTTC
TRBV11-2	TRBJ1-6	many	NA	CASSYRDGDNSPLHF	TGTGCCAGCAGCTACCGGGACGGAGATAATTCACCCCTCCACTTT
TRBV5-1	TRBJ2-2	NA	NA	CASSPTSPGELFF	TGCGCCAGCAGCCCCACTAGTCCCGGGGAGCTGTTTTTT
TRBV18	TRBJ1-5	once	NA	CASTYRVGPQHF	TGTGCCAGCACATACAGGGTTGGGCCCCAGCATTTT
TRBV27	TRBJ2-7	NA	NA	CASSLRGTAVATEQYF	TGTGCCAGCAGTCTCCGCGGGACAGCCGTGGCGACGGAGCAGTACTTC
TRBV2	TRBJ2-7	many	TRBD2	CANLAGALSYEQYF	TGTGCCAATTTAGCGGGGGCCCTTTCCTACGAGCAGTACTTC
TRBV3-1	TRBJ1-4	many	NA	CASSQVRTTNEKLFF	TGTGCCAGCAGCCAAGTCAGGACAACTAATGAAAAACTGTTTTTT
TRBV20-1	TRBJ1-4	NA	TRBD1	CSASSRGPSNEKLFF	TGCAGTGCTAGCTCAAGGGGGCCATCTAATGAAAAACTGTTTTTT
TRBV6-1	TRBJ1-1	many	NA	CASAESLTEAFF	TGTGCCAGCGCTGAGAGTTTGACTGAAGCTTTCTTT
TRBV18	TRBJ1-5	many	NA	CASSQGHRQPQHF	TGTGCCAGCTCACAGGGACATCGTCAGCCCCAGCATTTT
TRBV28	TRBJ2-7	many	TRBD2	CASSLSSGGPAYEQYF	TGTGCCAGCAGTTTATCTAGCGGGGGGCCCGCCTACGAGCAGTACTTC
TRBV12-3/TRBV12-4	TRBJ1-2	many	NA	CASSLRGYYGYTF	TGTGCCAGCAGTTTGCGGGGCTACTATGGCTACACCTTC